The clone carrying this T cell receptor beta chain has ten or more counts. The record originates from a study of Graves' ophthalmopathy and Graves' hyperthyroidism. CDR3 regions of TCR beta were amplified from RNA transcripts. Scientists carried out first-round RT-PCR using HTBI primers and then a second-round multiplex PCR. TCRdb recomputed calls from the multiplex PCR reads with MiXCR, one row per CDR3 protein. The table shows 600,000 to 650,000 distinct CDR3 sequences, with approximately 22% occurring only once. The sequence derives from a woman under 30 with stable Graves' hyperthyroidism. Some clones in this sample may be carry-over from other donors' samples. Sequenced material: peripheral blood.

CDR3 in amino acids: CASSSIQGNNYGYTF. CDR3 DNA sequence: TGTGCCAGCAGCTCTATACAGGGGAATAACTATGGCTACACCTTC. The rearrangement joins TRBV6-2 or TRBV6-3 to TRBJ1-2, with TRBD1 matching 7 bases. CDR3 size: 15 residues. Germline assignment: CDR1 MNHEY and CDR2 SVGEGT. V lost 6 bases and J lost 1; bases outside the gene matches: 8.